This is a list of T cell receptor beta chains from one sample in a study of metastatic and nonmetastatic thyroid tumors. TCRdb reassembled clones from the PCR reads with MiXCR. The profile covers about 19,000 clones, with about 20% appearing a single time and roughly 10% taken by the ten largest. Sequenced sample: tumor tissue. The receptors shown here come from a male donor with papillary thyroid cancer or a benign thyroid nodule (not recorded which). Some clones in this sample may be carry-over from other donors' samples. The CDR3 runs from the conserved cysteine through the conserved F or W. The order of the fields is clone size, D gene, V gene, J gene, CDR3 DNA, CDR3 protein. D genes are given only for firm matches. The size entry is marked missing in some rows and otherwise reads once, few, many or a size class.

clone_size: medium-sized; d_call: -; v_call: TRBV10-3; j_call: TRBJ1-5; cdr3_nt: TGTGCCACCTCACGGGGGGGAGGGGGCAATCAGCCCCAGCATTTT; cdr3_aa: CATSRGGGGNQPQHF
clone_size: medium-sized; d_call: TRBD2; v_call: TRBV6-5; j_call: TRBJ2-7; cdr3_nt: TGTGCCAGCAGTTATGGGGGACTAGCGGGAGGTGAAGAGCAGTACTTC; cdr3_aa: CASSYGGLAGGEEQYF
clone_size: many; d_call: -; v_call: TRBV15; j_call: TRBJ2-2; cdr3_nt: TGTGCCACCAGCAGCGGGAGCCACACCGGGGAGCTGTTTTTT; cdr3_aa: CATSSGSHTGELFF
clone_size: -; d_call: TRBD2; v_call: TRBV20-1; j_call: TRBJ2-3; cdr3_nt: TGCAGTTCACAAGCGGGATACACAGATACGCAGTATTTT; cdr3_aa: CSSQAGYTDTQYF
clone_size: many; d_call: -; v_call: TRBV4-2; j_call: TRBJ1-1; cdr3_nt: TGTGCCAGCAGCCAGCCGGACAGACAAGCTTTCTTT; cdr3_aa: CASSQPDRQAFF
clone_size: many; d_call: -; v_call: TRBV11-1; j_call: TRBJ2-5; cdr3_nt: TGTGCCAGCAGCTTAATTCTGAAAGAGACCCAGTACTTC; cdr3_aa: CASSLILKETQYF
clone_size: many; d_call: -; v_call: TRBV6-2/TRBV6-3; j_call: TRBJ2-1; cdr3_nt: TGTGCCAGCACCCAACTAGGGGGTTTAAATGAGCAGTTCTTC; cdr3_aa: CASTQLGGLNEQFF
clone_size: medium-sized; d_call: -; v_call: TRBV6-5; j_call: TRBJ2-7; cdr3_nt: TGTGCCAGCAGTTACTCCTATGGTATACCCCTCCACGAGCAGTACTTC; cdr3_aa: CASSYSYGIPLHEQYF
clone_size: -; d_call: -; v_call: TRBV7-9; j_call: TRBJ2-7; cdr3_nt: TGTGCCAGCAGGAGCGGTGGGACACACTACGAGCAGTACTTC; cdr3_aa: CASRSGGTHYEQYF
clone_size: many; d_call: TRBD2; v_call: TRBV10-3; j_call: TRBJ2-7; cdr3_nt: TGTGCCATCAGAGCAACCCCCGGGACTAGCGAATACGAGCAGTACTTC; cdr3_aa: CAIRATPGTSEYEQYF
clone_size: many; d_call: -; v_call: TRBV20-1; j_call: TRBJ2-7; cdr3_nt: TGCAGTGCTGGGGACTTCTACGAGCAGTACTTC; cdr3_aa: CSAGDFYEQYF
clone_size: -; d_call: -; v_call: TRBV27; j_call: TRBJ2-1; cdr3_nt: TGTGCCAGCACCCTGAGGGGGGCTAGTAATGAGCAGTTCTTC; cdr3_aa: CASTLRGASNEQFF
clone_size: many; d_call: -; v_call: TRBV10-2; j_call: TRBJ2-7; cdr3_nt: TGCGCCAGCAGCCTCTCCTACGAGCAGTACTTC; cdr3_aa: CASSLSYEQYF
clone_size: -; d_call: -; v_call: TRBV5-1; j_call: TRBJ1-5; cdr3_nt: TGCGCCAGCAGCGAACAGGGTAATAGCAATCAGCCCCAGCATTTT; cdr3_aa: CASSEQGNSNQPQHF
clone_size: many; d_call: -; v_call: TRBV6-6; j_call: TRBJ2-5; cdr3_nt: TGTGCCAGCAGTTACTCGTTCACAGGGTGGGGAGAGACCCAGTACTTC; cdr3_aa: CASSYSFTGWGETQYF
clone_size: many; d_call: -; v_call: TRBV4-3; j_call: TRBJ2-3; cdr3_nt: TGCGCCAGCAGCTCTTCAAAGAGGGGGTTTGATACGCAGTATTTT; cdr3_aa: CASSSSKRGFDTQYF
clone_size: medium-sized; d_call: -; v_call: TRBV6-2/TRBV6-3; j_call: TRBJ2-1; cdr3_nt: TGTGCCAGCAGGGAGGGAAGTGAGCAGTTCTTC; cdr3_aa: CASREGSEQFF
clone_size: -; d_call: TRBD2; v_call: TRBV11-1; j_call: TRBJ2-3; cdr3_nt: TGTGCCAGCAGCTGGACTAGCGGGGACACAGATACGCAGTATTTT; cdr3_aa: CASSWTSGDTDTQYF